The 31 T cell receptor beta chains reported below all come from one sample, sequenced in a study of T-cell memory formation after mild COVID-19. MiXCR, applied by TCRdb to the 5' RACE reads, yields one record per CDR3 protein. The table has 350,000 to 450,000 distinct CDR3 sequences, approximately 15% seen once; the top ten hold under 25%. Sequences were obtained from PBMCs or a T cell subset sorted from them (not recorded which). These receptors originate from a man between 18 and 29 years old who had mild COVID-19 (a few samples of this study predate the infection). Cell type and time point are not known.

Ten or more counts support this clonotype. V and J are TRBV4-1 and TRBJ2-7, with D perhaps assigned TRBD1 or TRBD2 (5 bases each). The V end was cut by 4 bases, the J end by 2 bases, with 12 bases between. From germline, CDR1 is MGHRA and CDR2 YSYEKL. The CDR3 is made up of 14 amino acids. CDR3 residues: CASSRGVGTYEQYF. CDR3 DNA sequence: TGCGCCAGCAGCCGAGGGGTAGGCACCTACGAGCAGTACTTC.

This clonotype was seen only a few times. The chain recombines TRBV19 with TRBJ1-2, with TRBD1 matching over 10 bases. J gave up 7 bases and V 6 bases, and 8 bases lay outside the gene matches. From germline, CDR1 is LNHDA and CDR2 SQIVND (reference sequence). This CDR3 is 14 amino acids long. The CDR3 is CASREGQGGGGYTF. CDR3 nucleotide sequence: TGTGCCAGTAGAGAAGGACAGGGGGGCGGTGGCTACACCTTC.

The V call is TRBV7-8, the J call TRBJ2-1, with D tentatively TRBD1 (6 bases). This CDR3 has 15 amino acids. The germline gives CDR1 SGHVS, CDR2 FQNEAQ. V lost 6 bases, J lost 4 bases, and 16 bases lay in between. CDR3 sequence reads: CASRTTGYQYNEQFF. The CDR3 bases are TGTGCCAGCAGAACTACAGGGTATCAATACAATGAGCAGTTCTTC.

This clonotype has at least ten counts. The chain recombines TRBV29-1 with TRBJ2-1; the match to TRBD1 covers 10 bases. The V segment lost 4 bases and the J segment 8 bases; nucleotides outside the gene matches: 5. The CDR3 has 13 amino acids. Germline CDR1 SQVTM, CDR2 ANQGSEA. CDR3 sequence: CSVGRTGGDEQFF. CDR3 bases: TGCAGCGTTGGTCGGACAGGGGGGGATGAGCAGTTCTTC.

This clonotype was seen a few times. The V call is TRBV20-1, the J call TRBJ2-1, with 9 bases that match TRBD2. Germline loops: CDR1 DFQATT, CDR2 SNEGSKA (reference sequence). CDR3 length: 15 residues. The trim removed 0 bases at V and 9 bases at J, leaving 9 bases unmatched. The chain's CDR3 is CSARDQGLAGVEQFF. CDR3 bases: TGCAGTGCTAGAGATCAGGGACTAGCAGGTGTTGAGCAGTTCTTC.

The chain carries TRBV6-5 and TRBJ2-4, with D perhaps TRBD1 or TRBD2 (5 bases each). Between the trimmed V and J ends, which lost 0 bases and 4 bases, there was a span of 22 bases. Germline V CDR1 and CDR2: MNHEY, SVGAGI. This CDR3 has 19 amino acids. The CDR3, as DNA: TGTGCCAGCAGTTACTCGAATTGGGACCCAGGGCAGGGAAAAAACATTCAGTACTTC. Amino acids: CASSYSNWDPGQGKNIQYF.

This clonotype was counted only a few times. The rearrangement uses TRBV6-1 and TRBJ2-5, with no clear D. Looked up from germline, CDR1 is MNHNS and CDR2 is SASEGT. V lost 4 bases and J 5 bases, leaving 17 bases between the germline ends. This CDR3 spans 15 amino acids. This CDR3 is CASSGRRSVLETQYF. The DNA for the CDR3 is TGTGCCAGCAGTGGGCGAAGATCAGTGTTGGAGACCCAGTACTTC.

This clonotype appeared a few times. This chain links TRBV5-1 with TRBJ2-7; 12 bases fit TRBD1. V was clipped by 4 bases and J by 4 bases; unmatched bases: 6. Per the germline V gene, CDR1 is SGHRS and CDR2 is YFSETQ. This CDR3 has 15 amino acids. CDR3 nucleotides: TGCGCCAGCAGCCCGGGGACAGGGGGCCGTTACGAGCAGTACTTC. Residues: CASSPGTGGRYEQYF.

This clonotype was counted between two and nine times. This chain joins TRBV18 and TRBJ1-2; weak D call: TRBD1 (6 bases). Looked up from germline, CDR1 is KGHSH and CDR2 is LQKENI. The V gene lost 5 bases and the J gene lost 0 bases, with 13 bases spanning the gap. The CDR3 has 15 amino acids. CDR3 region: CASSADRTANYGYTF. The CDR3 DNA reads TGTGCCAGCTCAGCCGACAGGACAGCTAACTATGGCTACACCTTC.

The gene calls are TRBV19 and TRBJ1-2; TRBD1 matches 7 bases. The length of the CDR3 is 14 residues. V shed 5 bases and J 3 bases; nucleotides not matched to a gene: 6. CDR1 LNHDA and CDR2 SQIVND come from the germline V gene (reference sequence). The CDR3 DNA is TGTGCCAGTAGTCTTACCGGGACAGACTATGGCTACACCTTC. Its translation is CASSLTGTDYGYTF.

This clonotype appeared a few times. The rearrangement links TRBV6-5 to TRBJ1-5; D call uncertain. CDR3 length: 14 residues. Germline values: CDR1 MNHEY, CDR2 SVGAGI. V lost 5 bases to trimming and J lost 10 bases, with 18 bases between them. The CDR3 DNA reads TGTGCCAGCAGTCAACAACGTGGGATCAGCCCCCAGCATTTT. It codes for CASSQQRGISPQHF.

The genes are TRBV7-2 and TRBJ2-3; perhaps D is TRBD1 or TRBD2 (6 bases each). V shed 6 bases and J shed 1 base, with 17 bases lying between them. Germline values: CDR1 SGHTA, CDR2 FQGNSA. The CDR3 has 16 residues. The CDR3 nucleotides are TGTGCCAGCAGGTTGGGGGGCCTATCTGGCACAGATACGCAGTATTTT. Amino acid sequence: CASRLGGLSGTDTQYF. The variable domain in full, completed from reference TRBV7-2 and TRBJ2-3, reads GAGVSQSPSNKVTEKGKDVELRCDPISGHTALYWYRQSLGQGLEFLIYFQGNSAPDKSGLPSDRFSAERTGGSVSTLTIQRTQQEDSAVYLCASRLGGLSGTDTQYFGPGTRLTVL.

The chain joins TRBV14 to TRBJ2-3; TRBD2 matches at 11 bases. Per germline, CDR1 SGHDN and CDR2 FVKESK. This CDR3 comprises 15 residues. Unmatched junction bases numbered 4, after V lost 3 bases and J lost 5 bases. CDR3 nucleotides: TGTGCCAGCAGCCACCTAGCGGGGGGACGAGATACGCAGTATTTT. It translates to CASSHLAGGRDTQYF.

The gene calls are TRBV4-1 and TRBJ1-2; D is unresolved. The CDR3 sequence is 11 residues long. With 7 bases removed from V and 7 bases from J, the gap between germline ends came to 10 bases. The V gene's germline CDR1 is MGHRA and CDR2 YSYEKL. CDR3 amino acids: CASTDAGGYTF. CDR3 nucleotide sequence: TGCGCCAGCACGGACGCGGGTGGCTACACCTTC.

This clonotype showed up just a few times. This rearrangement joins TRBV7-2 to TRBJ2-7; the match to TRBD1 covers 8 bases. CDR3 size: 15 residues. The V gene end was trimmed by 1 base and the J gene end by 4 bases; junction bases not matched to a gene: 6. Germline CDR1 SGHTA, CDR2 FQGNSA. Here the CDR3 DNA reads TGTGCCAGCAGCTTAGGGGCAGGGGGCCAATACGAGCAGTACGTC. This encodes CASSLGAGGQYEQYV.

V gene TRBV28 combines with J gene TRBJ2-7; tentative D call: TRBD2 (6 bases). This CDR3 is built from 13 residues. Germline V gene sequence: CDR1 MDHEN, CDR2 SYDVKM. V lost 9 bases to trimming and J lost 1 base, with 13 bases between them. CDR3 region: CASRGGGSYEQYV. The DNA of the CDR3 is TGTGCCAGTAGGGGAGGTGGGTCCTACGAGCAGTACGTC.

The gene calls are TRBV27 and TRBJ2-1; D possibly corresponds to TRBD1 (5 bases). Trimming took 4 bases from V and 7 from J, leaving 11 bases between them. CDR3 length equals 13 residues. The germline V gene has CDR1 MNHEY and CDR2 SMNVEV (reference sequence). In DNA, the CDR3 is TGTGCCAGCAGTTCAGGGTACGGGAATGAGCAGTTCTTC. It yields the protein CASSSGYGNEQFF.

The chain employs TRBV4-1 and TRBJ2-2, with D hard to call. Germline CDR1 reads MGHRA; CDR2 reads YSYEKL. V was cut by 0 bases and J by 1 base, with 9 bases left in between. The CDR3 spans 16 residues. CDR3 sequence reads: CASSQERHWNTGELFF. The CDR3 region has the DNA TGCGCCAGCAGCCAAGAAAGACACTGGAACACCGGGGAGCTGTTTTTT.

This clonotype has a handful of counts. The chain carries TRBV20-1 and TRBJ2-2; D perhaps matches TRBD2 (6 bases). The ends were cut back, 2 bases at V and 3 bases at J, with 19 bases in the middle. This CDR3 spans 17 amino acids. Germline-derived CDR1 and CDR2 are DFQATT and SNEGSKA (reference sequence). This CDR3 reads CSARPPRGMGDTGELFF. The CDR3 DNA is TGCAGTGCTAGACCACCACGGGGGATGGGGGACACCGGGGAGCTGTTTTTT.

The V gene is TRBV7-8, the J gene TRBJ2-5; D is possibly TRBD1 (5 bases). V lost 0 bases and J 6 bases, leaving 5 bases between the germline ends. The CDR3 extends over 12 amino acids. Per germline, CDR1 SGHVS and CDR2 FQNEAQ. The CDR3 DNA follows: TGTGCCAGCAGCTTAGCGGGGCAGACCCAGTACTTC. Encoded protein: CASSLAGQTQYF.

The chain couples TRBV6-5 to TRBJ2-1; 10 positions agree with TRBD2. V shed 5 bases, J shed 9 bases, and the junction held 7 bases outside the gene matches. The CDR3 has 14 residues. CDR1 MNHEY and CDR2 SVGAGI come from the germline V gene. CDR3 sequence reads: CASSRAGGPFEQFF. DNA of the CDR3: TGTGCCAGCAGTAGAGCGGGGGGGCCGTTTGAGCAGTTCTTC.

This clonotype has ten or more counts. The J gene is TRBJ1-1, the V gene TRBV10-1; D is undetermined. V lost 4 bases to trimming and J lost 1 base, with 7 bases between them. The CDR3 runs 13 residues. Germline CDR1 and CDR2: WNHNN and SYGVQD (reference sequence). CDR3 DNA sequence: TGCGCCAGCAGTGCACAGACGAACACTGAAGCTTTCTTT. Residues: CASSAQTNTEAFF.

CDR3 DNA: TGTGCCAGCATCGGACAGGGGTACAATGAGCAGTTCTTC. Amino acid sequence: CASIGQGYNEQFF. The chain joins TRBV12-3 or TRBV12-4 to TRBJ2-1; the match to TRBD1 covers 9 bases. V shed 7 bases, J shed 4 bases, and the junction held 2 bases outside the gene matches. The CDR3 is 13 amino acids.

This clonotype turned up a few times. This sequence joins TRBV7-8 and TRBJ2-3; perhaps TRBD2 as D (6 bases). This CDR3 is built from 16 residues. Trimming stripped 7 bases from V and 1 base from J, with 18 bases between. The germline CDR1 and CDR2 sequences are SGHVS and FQNEAQ. The CDR3 bases are TGTGCCAGCACCCTCACGGGGCCGGGGGGCACAGATACGCAGTATTTT. As protein: CASTLTGPGGTDTQYF.

This clonotype was recorded many times. The genes are TRBV20-1 and TRBJ1-2; D is perhaps TRBD1 (5 bases). Germline lookup yields CDR1 DFQATT and CDR2 SNEGSKA (reference sequence). CDR3 size: 14 residues. V dropped 3 bases and J dropped 4 bases, with 15 bases sitting between them. The CDR3 here is CSASPGGEAYGYTF. The DNA for the CDR3 is TGCAGTGCTAGCCCCGGAGGGGAAGCCTATGGCTACACCTTC.

The chain recombines TRBV29-1 with TRBJ1-2; D gene ambiguous. V gave up 0 bases and J gave up 7 bases, with 18 bases separating them. CDR3 size: 15 residues. Germline-derived CDR1 and CDR2 are SQVTM and ANQGSEA. CDR3 protein: CSVEDTGVGLGGYTF. CDR3 nucleotide sequence: TGCAGCGTTGAAGATACCGGGGTTGGACTGGGTGGCTACACCTTC.

At least ten counts were recorded for this clonotype. V is TRBV28 and J is TRBJ1-1, with a possible D match to TRBD1 (5 bases). This CDR3 region has 17 residues. Germline values: CDR1 MDHEN, CDR2 SYDVKM. V gave up 6 bases and J gave up 1 base, with 21 bases separating them. The CDR3 DNA is TGTGCCAGCAGCCAAATGGGGCCTTATCGGAAGAACACTGAAGCTTTCTTT. The encoded protein is CASSQMGPYRKNTEAFF.

CDR3 residues: CASSQDQFGGGADTQYF. In nucleotides, the CDR3 is TGTGCCAGCAGCCAAGATCAGTTCGGTGGGGGGGCCGATACGCAGTATTTT. V and J are TRBV4-2 and TRBJ2-3; D possibly corresponds to TRBD2 (7 bases). Germline assignment: CDR1 LGHNA and CDR2 YNFKEQ. This CDR3 has 17 amino acids. V gave up 0 bases and J gave up 6 bases, with 19 bases separating them.

This rearrangement joins TRBV6-2 or TRBV6-3 to TRBJ2-1, with TRBD1 identical over 10 bases. Trimming at V came to 4 bases and at J to 1 base, leaving 1 base not matched to a gene. The CDR3 totals 15 residues. Germline V gives CDR1 MNHEY, CDR2 SVGEGT. The CDR3 is CASSWGQGSYNEQFF. CDR3 coding DNA: TGTGCCAGCAGTTGGGGACAGGGGTCCTACAATGAGCAGTTCTTC.

This clonotype was found a few times. This chain uses TRBV10-3 with TRBJ2-2, with TRBD2 matching over 7 bases. Trimming at V came to 10 bases and at J to 2 bases, leaving 7 bases not matched to a gene. The germline CDR1 and CDR2 sequences are ENHRY and SYGVKD. The CDR3 has 14 amino acids. This CDR3 reads CASYGGTNTGELFF. CDR3 sequence (DNA): TGTGCCAGCTACGGGGGGACCAACACCGGGGAGCTGTTTTTT.

This clonotype was seen ten or more times. CDR3 sequence: CASSLLRTDTQYF. In DNA, the CDR3 is TGTGCCAGCAGCTTATTGCGCACAGATACGCAGTATTTT. This chain joins TRBV7-9 and TRBJ2-3; D remains unclear. CDR1 SEHNR and CDR2 FQNEAQ come from the germline V gene (reference sequence). This CDR3 comprises 13 residues. V lost 2 bases to trimming and J lost 1 base, with 4 bases between them.